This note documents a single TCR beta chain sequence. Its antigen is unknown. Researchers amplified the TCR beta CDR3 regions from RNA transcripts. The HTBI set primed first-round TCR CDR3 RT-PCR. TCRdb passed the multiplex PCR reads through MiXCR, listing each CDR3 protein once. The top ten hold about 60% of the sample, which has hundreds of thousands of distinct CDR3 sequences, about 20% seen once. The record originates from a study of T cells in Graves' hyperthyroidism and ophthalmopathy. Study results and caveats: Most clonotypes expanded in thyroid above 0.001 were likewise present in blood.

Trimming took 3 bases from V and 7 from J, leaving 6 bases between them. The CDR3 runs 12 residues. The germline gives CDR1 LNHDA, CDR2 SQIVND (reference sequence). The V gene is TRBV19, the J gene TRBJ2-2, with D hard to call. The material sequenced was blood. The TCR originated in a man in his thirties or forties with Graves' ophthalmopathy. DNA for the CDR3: TGTGCCAGTAGTATCCCAGGCGGGGAGCTGTTTTTT. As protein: CASSIPGGELFF.